Listed below are T cell receptor beta chains from one sample, sequenced in a study of CD8+CD57+ T cells in acquired aplastic anemia. Each CDR3 protein is one row after TCRdb ran MiXCR on the reads. The sample has approximately 180,000 distinct CDR3 sequences, approximately 48% seen once; the top ten hold 1.8%. Material for sequencing was sorted CD4+, CD8+, or CD8+CD57+ T cells (not recorded which) from PBMCs. The source of these receptors is a human donor with aplastic anemia. CDR3s include the opening cysteine and the closing phenylalanine or tryptophan. The order of the fields is clone size, J gene, V gene, D gene, CDR3 DNA, CDR3 protein. The D gene is left open where the match is weak. A row's size may be missing; if present it is once, few, many or a size class.

clone size: many
J gene: TRBJ1-1
V gene: TRBV9
D gene: .
CDR3 DNA: TGTGCCAGCAGGGGGGGGGCAGGCTCTGAAGCTTTCTTT
CDR3 protein: CASRGGAGSEAFF

clone size: .
J gene: TRBJ2-3
V gene: TRBV11-2
D gene: .
CDR3 DNA: TGTGCCAGCAGCCTAGGCCCGGGTTTCTTAAACACAGATACGCAGTATTTT
CDR3 protein: CASSLGPGFLNTDTQYF

clone size: .
J gene: TRBJ2-2
V gene: TRBV6-4
D gene: .
CDR3 DNA: TGTGCCAGCAGTGACTCTCAAGTAAACACCGGGGAGCTGTTTTTT
CDR3 protein: CASSDSQVNTGELFF

clone size: .
J gene: TRBJ2-5
V gene: TRBV5-4
D gene: .
CDR3 DNA: TGTGCCAGCAGCTTGGCAGAACAAGAGACCCAGTACTTC
CDR3 protein: CASSLAEQETQYF

clone size: few
J gene: TRBJ2-3
V gene: TRBV5-5
D gene: .
CDR3 DNA: TGTGCCAGCAGCTTGGCCGGACCGGATACGCAGTATTTT
CDR3 protein: CASSLAGPDTQYF

clone size: .
J gene: TRBJ1-2
V gene: TRBV6-1
D gene: .
CDR3 DNA: TGTGCCAGCAGTGCAGGGGACGGGTACGTTATCTACACCTTC
CDR3 protein: CASSAGDGYVIYTF

clone size: .
J gene: TRBJ2-5
V gene: TRBV6-1
D gene: .
CDR3 DNA: TGTGCCAGCAATCAGGGCTTCGGGGAGCTGGGGGAGACCCAGTACTTC
CDR3 protein: CASNQGFGELGETQYF

clone size: .
J gene: TRBJ1-1
V gene: TRBV18
D gene: .
CDR3 DNA: TGTGCCAGTTCCCCCTGGCCCCCAGGGACGAACACTGAAGCTTTCTTT
CDR3 protein: CASSPWPPGTNTEAFF

clone size: many
J gene: TRBJ2-2
V gene: TRBV15
D gene: TRBD1
CDR3 DNA: TGTGCCACCAGCAGAGCGACAGGGGTATCGTCCGGGGAGCTGTTTTTT
CDR3 protein: CATSRATGVSSGELFF

clone size: many
J gene: TRBJ1-1
V gene: TRBV9
D gene: .
CDR3 DNA: TGTGCCAGCAGCGCCGCATTGGGGTACACTGAAGCTTTCTTT
CDR3 protein: CASSAALGYTEAFF

clone size: few
J gene: TRBJ1-2
V gene: TRBV28
D gene: TRBD1
CDR3 DNA: TGTGCCAGCAGTTTGACCATCGGACAGGTCTTCGAGACCTTC
CDR3 protein: CASSLTIGQVFETF

clone size: .
J gene: TRBJ2-3
V gene: TRBV11-2
D gene: TRBD2
CDR3 DNA: TGTGCCAGCAGCCCTACTAGCGGACAGAGCACAGATACGCAGTATTTT
CDR3 protein: CASSPTSGQSTDTQYF

clone size: .
J gene: TRBJ2-7
V gene: TRBV9
D gene: .
CDR3 DNA: TGTGCCAGCAGCCCAAGGGACAACGAGCAGTACTTC
CDR3 protein: CASSPRDNEQYF

clone size: .
J gene: TRBJ1-1
V gene: TRBV20-1
D gene: .
CDR3 DNA: TGCAGTGCTAGACCTGGGACGAACACTGAAGCTTTCTTT
CDR3 protein: CSARPGTNTEAFF

clone size: many
J gene: TRBJ1-3
V gene: TRBV7-9
D gene: .
CDR3 DNA: TGTGCCAGCAGCTCGGACTGGGCTGGAAACACCATATATTTT
CDR3 protein: CASSSDWAGNTIYF

clone size: .
J gene: TRBJ2-7
V gene: TRBV19
D gene: TRBD2
CDR3 DNA: TGTGCCAGTAAGGCGGGGGGGAGGGCCTACGAGCAGTACTTC
CDR3 protein: CASKAGGRAYEQYF

clone size: many
J gene: TRBJ2-1
V gene: TRBV20-1
D gene: TRBD2
CDR3 DNA: TGCAGTGCTAGAGATCCGAGTGGAGCGGGAGGAGTGTATAATGAGCAGTTCTTC
CDR3 protein: CSARDPSGAGGVYNEQFF

clone size: .
J gene: TRBJ1-5
V gene: TRBV19
D gene: .
CDR3 DNA: TGTGCCAGTATGATAGGTCTCCACAATCAGCCCCAGCATTTT
CDR3 protein: CASMIGLHNQPQHF

clone size: .
J gene: TRBJ2-3
V gene: TRBV15
D gene: TRBD1
CDR3 DNA: TGTGCCACCAGCAGTAGGACAGGGGGCTTCACAGATACGCAGTATTTT
CDR3 protein: CATSSRTGGFTDTQYF

clone size: many
J gene: TRBJ2-2
V gene: TRBV7-7
D gene: .
CDR3 DNA: TGTGCTAGCAGCCCAGGTACCTCCGGGGAGCTGTTTTTT
CDR3 protein: CASSPGTSGELFF

clone size: many
J gene: TRBJ1-6
V gene: TRBV2
D gene: .
CDR3 DNA: TGTGCCAGCAGTGAAGGTTCACCCCTCCACTTT
CDR3 protein: CASSEGSPLHF

clone size: few
J gene: TRBJ2-3
V gene: TRBV25-1
D gene: .
CDR3 DNA: TGTGCCAGCGAGGAGGTGGGAGTAAAAACAGATACGCAGTATTTT
CDR3 protein: CASEEVGVKTDTQYF

clone size: .
J gene: TRBJ2-1
V gene: TRBV4-1
D gene: TRBD2
CDR3 DNA: TGCGCCAGCAGCCAAGGAGCGGGGGGTTACAATGAGCAGTTCTTC
CDR3 protein: CASSQGAGGYNEQFF

clone size: many
J gene: TRBJ1-6
V gene: TRBV5-6
D gene: .
CDR3 DNA: TGTGCCAGCAGCTTGTGGAGGAATAATTCACCCCTCCACTTT
CDR3 protein: CASSLWRNNSPLHF

clone size: medium-sized
J gene: TRBJ1-5
V gene: TRBV10-3
D gene: .
CDR3 DNA: TGTGCCATCATGAATGGGATCAATCAGCCCCAGCATTTT
CDR3 protein: CAIMNGINQPQHF

clone size: many
J gene: TRBJ1-5
V gene: TRBV27
D gene: TRBD1
CDR3 DNA: TGTGCCAGCAGTTTATTAACAGGGGGTAATCAGCCCCAGCATTTT
CDR3 protein: CASSLLTGGNQPQHF

clone size: few
J gene: TRBJ1-6
V gene: TRBV10-1
D gene: .
CDR3 DNA: TGCGCCAGCGGTACCCGGGACACTGGGTGTGTCCACTTT
CDR3 protein: CASGTRDTGCVHF

clone size: many
J gene: TRBJ1-1
V gene: TRBV4-1
D gene: .
CDR3 DNA: TGCGCCAGCAGCCAAAGGTTTGTGGGGGATCTGTCAGCTTTCTTT
CDR3 protein: CASSQRFVGDLSAFF

clone size: many
J gene: TRBJ2-1
V gene: TRBV5-1
D gene: TRBD2
CDR3 DNA: TGCGCCAGCAGCTTACGGCTAGCGGGATCCAATGAGCAGTTCTTC
CDR3 protein: CASSLRLAGSNEQFF

clone size: many
J gene: TRBJ2-1
V gene: TRBV12-3/TRBV12-4
D gene: TRBD2
CDR3 DNA: TGTGCCAGCAGCCGGACTAGTGTGGTGAATGAGCAGTTCTTC
CDR3 protein: CASSRTSVVNEQFF

clone size: .
J gene: TRBJ2-1
V gene: TRBV18
D gene: .
CDR3 DNA: TGTGCCAGCTCACCACCGGGGACGGAGCCCTACAATGAGCAGTTCTTC
CDR3 protein: CASSPPGTEPYNEQFF

clone size: .
J gene: TRBJ2-5
V gene: TRBV7-3
D gene: .
CDR3 DNA: TGTGCCAGCAGCACCCCCCCCCAAGAGACCCAGTACTTC
CDR3 protein: CASSTPPQETQYF

clone size: once
J gene: TRBJ1-2
V gene: TRBV2
D gene: .
CDR3 DNA: TGTGCCAGCAGTATTAAGGATGGCTACACCTTC
CDR3 protein: CASSIKDGYTF

clone size: .
J gene: TRBJ1-1
V gene: TRBV20-1
D gene: .
CDR3 DNA: TGCAGTGCTAGTCGGGGGGCGGGTGAAGCTTTCTTT
CDR3 protein: CSASRGAGEAFF

clone size: .
J gene: TRBJ2-7
V gene: TRBV14
D gene: .
CDR3 DNA: TGTGCCAGCAGCCGGGGGGGCGGGGGCTACGAGCAGTACTTC
CDR3 protein: CASSRGGGGYEQYF

clone size: .
J gene: TRBJ2-5
V gene: TRBV7-7
D gene: .
CDR3 DNA: TGTACTAGCAGCTTAGGCGGACAGACCCAGTACTTC
CDR3 protein: CTSSLGGQTQYF

clone size: many
J gene: TRBJ1-2
V gene: TRBV24-1
D gene: .
CDR3 DNA: TGTGCCACCAGTGATAGCCCCGGGGAAGTAAATGGCTACACCTTC
CDR3 protein: CATSDSPGEVNGYTF

clone size: .
J gene: TRBJ2-1
V gene: TRBV19
D gene: .
CDR3 DNA: TGTGCCAGTAGTAGGGAGACGGGGAACTCCTACAATGAGCAGTTCTTC
CDR3 protein: CASSRETGNSYNEQFF

clone size: .
J gene: TRBJ2-7
V gene: TRBV29-1
D gene: TRBD1
CDR3 DNA: TGCAGCGTTGAAGAGGGGACAGGAGCCTACGAGCAGTACTTC
CDR3 protein: CSVEEGTGAYEQYF

clone size: many
J gene: TRBJ1-1
V gene: TRBV4-1
D gene: .
CDR3 DNA: TGCGCCAGCAGCCCCCTTGAGGGATCCGTGAACACTGAAGCTTTCTTT
CDR3 protein: CASSPLEGSVNTEAFF

clone size: .
J gene: TRBJ1-3
V gene: TRBV20-1
D gene: .
CDR3 DNA: TGCAGTGCAAGCCCCATCCGTGGAAACACCATATATTTT
CDR3 protein: CSASPIRGNTIYF

clone size: .
J gene: TRBJ2-3
V gene: TRBV7-2
D gene: TRBD2
CDR3 DNA: TGTGCCAGCACCGGAGTGCGGGAGGATACGCAGTATTTT
CDR3 protein: CASTGVREDTQYF

clone size: many
J gene: TRBJ2-5
V gene: TRBV20-1
D gene: .
CDR3 DNA: TGCAGTGCTAGAGATATAAGGCAGCAAGAGACCCAGTACTTC
CDR3 protein: CSARDIRQQETQYF

clone size: .
J gene: TRBJ2-2
V gene: TRBV29-1
D gene: .
CDR3 DNA: TGCAGCGTGTACGGGGAGCTGTTTTTT
CDR3 protein: CSVYGELFF

clone size: many
J gene: TRBJ1-2
V gene: TRBV24-1
D gene: .
CDR3 DNA: TGTGCCACCAGTGAAGTCGGACGGAACTATGGCTACACCTTC
CDR3 protein: CATSEVGRNYGYTF

clone size: many
J gene: TRBJ1-6
V gene: TRBV6-1
D gene: .
CDR3 DNA: TGTGCCAGCAGTGAAGCCGGGACAAGGAATTCACCCCTCCACTTT
CDR3 protein: CASSEAGTRNSPLHF

clone size: .
J gene: TRBJ2-1
V gene: TRBV15
D gene: TRBD2
CDR3 DNA: TGTGCCACCAGCAGAGACCCTAGCGGGAGCCCCTACAATGAGCAGTTCTTC
CDR3 protein: CATSRDPSGSPYNEQFF

clone size: .
J gene: TRBJ1-2
V gene: TRBV24-1
D gene: .
CDR3 DNA: TGTGCCACCAGTGGGCCGGCAGGGACTAACTATGGCTACACCTTC
CDR3 protein: CATSGPAGTNYGYTF

clone size: .
J gene: TRBJ1-2
V gene: TRBV10-3
D gene: TRBD1
CDR3 DNA: TGTGCCATCCATCCCGACAGGGGCGACTATGGCTACACCTTC
CDR3 protein: CAIHPDRGDYGYTF

clone size: few
J gene: TRBJ2-2
V gene: TRBV5-1
D gene: TRBD2
CDR3 DNA: TGCGCCAGCAGCTCCGGACTAGCGGGCGTCACCGGGGAGCTGTTTTTT
CDR3 protein: CASSSGLAGVTGELFF

clone size: .
J gene: TRBJ2-7
V gene: TRBV10-3
D gene: TRBD1
CDR3 DNA: TGTGCCATCAGCGGGACAGATACCTACGAGCAGTACTTC
CDR3 protein: CAISGTDTYEQYF

clone size: .
J gene: TRBJ1-1
V gene: TRBV29-1
D gene: .
CDR3 DNA: TGCAGCGTTGGGACACTGCGGGCCACTGAAGCTTTCTTT
CDR3 protein: CSVGTLRATEAFF

clone size: .
J gene: TRBJ2-7
V gene: TRBV2
D gene: TRBD1
CDR3 DNA: TGTGCCAGCAGTGAATCTCGGACAGGGTTCTACGAGCAGTACTTC
CDR3 protein: CASSESRTGFYEQYF

clone size: many
J gene: TRBJ2-3
V gene: TRBV4-2
D gene: TRBD2
CDR3 DNA: TGTGCCAGCAGCCACCCGGGGACTAGCGGGAGGATGGGCACAGATACGCAGTATTTT
CDR3 protein: CASSHPGTSGRMGTDTQYF